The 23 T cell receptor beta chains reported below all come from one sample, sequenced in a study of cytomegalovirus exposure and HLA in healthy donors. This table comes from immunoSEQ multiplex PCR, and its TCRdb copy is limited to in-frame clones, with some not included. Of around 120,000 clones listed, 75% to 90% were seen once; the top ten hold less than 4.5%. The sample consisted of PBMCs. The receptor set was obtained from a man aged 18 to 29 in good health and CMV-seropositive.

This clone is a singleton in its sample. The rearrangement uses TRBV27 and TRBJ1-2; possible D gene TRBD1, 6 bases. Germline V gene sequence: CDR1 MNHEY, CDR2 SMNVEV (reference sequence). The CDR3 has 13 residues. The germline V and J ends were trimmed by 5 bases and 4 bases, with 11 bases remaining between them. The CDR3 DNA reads TGTGCCAGCAGTCCCGGACAGATCTATGGCTACACCTTC. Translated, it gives CASSPGQIYGYTF.

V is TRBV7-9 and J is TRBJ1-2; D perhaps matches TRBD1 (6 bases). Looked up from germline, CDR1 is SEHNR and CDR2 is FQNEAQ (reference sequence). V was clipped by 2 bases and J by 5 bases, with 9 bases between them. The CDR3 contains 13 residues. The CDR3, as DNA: TGTGCCAGCAGCTTAACAGGGAGATATGGCTACACCTTC. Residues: CASSLTGRYGYTF. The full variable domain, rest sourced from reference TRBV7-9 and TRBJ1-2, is DTGVSQNPRHKITKRGQNVTFRCDPISEHNRLYWYRQTLGQGPEFLTYFQNEAQLEKSRLLSDRFSAERPKGSFSTLEIQRTEQGDSAMYLCASSLTGRYGYTFGSGTRLTVV.

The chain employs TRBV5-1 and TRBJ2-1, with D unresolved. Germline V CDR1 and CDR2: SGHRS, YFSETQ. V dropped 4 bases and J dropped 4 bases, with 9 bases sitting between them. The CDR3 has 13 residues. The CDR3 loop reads CASSPGAYNEQFF. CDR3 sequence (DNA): TGCGCCAGCAGCCCTGGAGCGTACAATGAGCAGTTCTTC.

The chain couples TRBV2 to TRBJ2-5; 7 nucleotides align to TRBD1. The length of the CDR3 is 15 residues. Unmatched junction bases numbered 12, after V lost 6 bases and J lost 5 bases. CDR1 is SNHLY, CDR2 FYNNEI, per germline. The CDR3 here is CASRGMTGLRETQYF. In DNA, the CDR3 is TGTGCCAGCAGAGGGATGACAGGGCTGAGGGAGACCCAGTACTTC.

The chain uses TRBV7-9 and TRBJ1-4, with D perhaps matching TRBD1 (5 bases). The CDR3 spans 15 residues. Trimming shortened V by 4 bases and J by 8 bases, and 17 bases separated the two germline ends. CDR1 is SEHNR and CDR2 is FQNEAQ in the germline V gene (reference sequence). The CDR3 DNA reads TGTGCCAGCAGCTCACGACAGCTCTCAGTGGAAAAACTGTTTTTT. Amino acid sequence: CASSSRQLSVEKLFF. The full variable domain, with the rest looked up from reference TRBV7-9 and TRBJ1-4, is DTGVSQNPRHKITKRGQNVTFRCDPISEHNRLYWYRQTLGQGPEFLTYFQNEAQLEKSRLLSDRFSAERPKGSFSTLEIQRTEQGDSAMYLCASSSRQLSVEKLFFGSGTQLSVL.

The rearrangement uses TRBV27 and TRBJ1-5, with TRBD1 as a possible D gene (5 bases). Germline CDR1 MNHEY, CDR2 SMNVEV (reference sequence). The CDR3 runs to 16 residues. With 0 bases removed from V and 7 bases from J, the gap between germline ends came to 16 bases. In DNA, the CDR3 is TGTGCCAGCAGTTTATCGCTCCAGGGAAGGCACCAGCCCCAGCATTTT. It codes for CASSLSLQGRHQPQHF.

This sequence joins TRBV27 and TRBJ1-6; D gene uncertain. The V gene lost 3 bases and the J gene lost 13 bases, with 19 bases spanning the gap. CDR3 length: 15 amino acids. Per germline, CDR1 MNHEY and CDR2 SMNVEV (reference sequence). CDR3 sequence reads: CASSFSGRSSGPLHF. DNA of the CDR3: TGTGCCAGCAGTTTCTCGGGCCGATCTTCGGGGCCCCTCCACTTT.

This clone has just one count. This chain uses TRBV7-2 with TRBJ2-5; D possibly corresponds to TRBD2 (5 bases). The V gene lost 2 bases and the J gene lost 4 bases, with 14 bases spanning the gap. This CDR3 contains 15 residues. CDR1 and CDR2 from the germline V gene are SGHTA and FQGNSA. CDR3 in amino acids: CASSLNSGSTETQYF. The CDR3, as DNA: TGTGCCAGCAGCTTAAACAGTGGGAGCACAGAGACCCAGTACTTC.

CDR3 sequence reads: CASSLRDPGEQYF. In nucleotides, the CDR3 is TGTGCCAGCAGCCTTAGAGACCCAGGCGAGCAGTACTTC. The chain links TRBV7-9 to TRBJ2-7; D uncertain. This CDR3 has 13 residues. In germline, CDR1 is SEHNR, CDR2 FQNEAQ (reference sequence). V dropped 5 bases and J dropped 6 bases, with 14 bases sitting between them. The complete variable domain, with remaining parts taken from reference TRBV7-9 and TRBJ2-7, reads DTGVSQNPRHKITKRGQNVTFRCDPISEHNRLYWYRQTLGQGPEFLTYFQNEAQLEKSRLLSDRFSAERPKGSFSTLEIQRTEQGDSAMYLCASSLRDPGEQYFGPGTRLTVT.

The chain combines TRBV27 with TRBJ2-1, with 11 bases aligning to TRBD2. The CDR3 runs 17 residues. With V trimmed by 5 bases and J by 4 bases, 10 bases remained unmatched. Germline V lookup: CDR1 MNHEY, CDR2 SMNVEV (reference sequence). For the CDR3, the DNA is TGTGCCAGCAGTGAAACTAGCGGGGGACAAATATACAATGAGCAGTTCTTC. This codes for CASSETSGGQIYNEQFF.

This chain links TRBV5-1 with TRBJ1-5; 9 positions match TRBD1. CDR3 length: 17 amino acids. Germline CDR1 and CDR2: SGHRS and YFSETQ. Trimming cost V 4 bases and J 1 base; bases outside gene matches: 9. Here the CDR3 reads CASSPGTGRRSNQPQHF. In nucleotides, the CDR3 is TGCGCCAGCAGCCCCGGGACAGGGAGGAGGAGCAATCAGCCCCAGCATTTT.

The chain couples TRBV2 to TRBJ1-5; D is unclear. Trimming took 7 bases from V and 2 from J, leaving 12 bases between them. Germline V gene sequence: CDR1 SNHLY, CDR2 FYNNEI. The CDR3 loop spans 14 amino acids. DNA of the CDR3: TGTGCCAGCAATGAGCGGAGGGGCAATCAGCCCCAGCATTTT. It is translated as CASNERRGNQPQHF.

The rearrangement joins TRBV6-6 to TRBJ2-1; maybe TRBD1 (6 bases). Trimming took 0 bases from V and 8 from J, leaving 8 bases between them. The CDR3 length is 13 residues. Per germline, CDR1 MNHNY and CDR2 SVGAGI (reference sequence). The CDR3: CASSYSRGHEQFF. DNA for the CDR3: TGTGCCAGCAGTTACTCCAGGGGCCATGAGCAGTTCTTC.

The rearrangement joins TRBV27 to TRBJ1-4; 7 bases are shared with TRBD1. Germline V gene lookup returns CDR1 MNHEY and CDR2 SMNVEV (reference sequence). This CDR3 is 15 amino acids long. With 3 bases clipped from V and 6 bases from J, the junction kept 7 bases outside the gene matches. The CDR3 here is CASSLGRGGHEKLFF. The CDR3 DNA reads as TGTGCCAGCAGTTTGGGGCGAGGGGGCCATGAAAAACTGTTTTTT.

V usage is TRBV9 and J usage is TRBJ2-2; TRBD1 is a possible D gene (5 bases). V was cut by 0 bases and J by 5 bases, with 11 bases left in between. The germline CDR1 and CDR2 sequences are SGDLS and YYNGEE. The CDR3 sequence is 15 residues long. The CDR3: CASSVDQGETGELFF. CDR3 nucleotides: TGTGCCAGCAGCGTAGATCAGGGTGAAACCGGGGAGCTGTTTTTT.

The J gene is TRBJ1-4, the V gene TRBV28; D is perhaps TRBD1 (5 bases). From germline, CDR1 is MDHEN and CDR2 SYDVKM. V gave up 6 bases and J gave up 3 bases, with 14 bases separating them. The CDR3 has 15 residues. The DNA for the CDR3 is TGTGCCAGCAGCCGTACGACAGCAGCTAATGAAAAACTGTTTTTT. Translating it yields CASSRTTAANEKLFF.

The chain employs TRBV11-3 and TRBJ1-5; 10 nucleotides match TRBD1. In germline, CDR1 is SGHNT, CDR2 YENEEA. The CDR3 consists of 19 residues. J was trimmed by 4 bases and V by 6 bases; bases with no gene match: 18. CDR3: CASRKPPGQGPWGNQPQHF. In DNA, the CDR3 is TGTGCCAGCAGAAAACCGCCGGGACAGGGGCCTTGGGGTAATCAGCCCCAGCATTTT.

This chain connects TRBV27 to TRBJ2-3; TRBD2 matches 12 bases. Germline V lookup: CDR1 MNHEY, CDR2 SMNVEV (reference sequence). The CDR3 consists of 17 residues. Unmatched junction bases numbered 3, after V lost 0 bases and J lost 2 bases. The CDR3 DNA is TGTGCCAGCAGTTTATCGGGACTAGCGGGTATCACAGATACGCAGTATTTT. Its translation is CASSLSGLAGITDTQYF.

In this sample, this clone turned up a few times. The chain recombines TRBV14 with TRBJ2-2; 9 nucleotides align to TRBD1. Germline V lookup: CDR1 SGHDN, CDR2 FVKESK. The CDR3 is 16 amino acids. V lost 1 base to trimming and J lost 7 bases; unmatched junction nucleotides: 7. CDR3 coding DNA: TGTGCCAGCAGCCAAGGATTGGGACAGGGTATCGGGGAGCTGTTTTTT. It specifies CASSQGLGQGIGELFF.

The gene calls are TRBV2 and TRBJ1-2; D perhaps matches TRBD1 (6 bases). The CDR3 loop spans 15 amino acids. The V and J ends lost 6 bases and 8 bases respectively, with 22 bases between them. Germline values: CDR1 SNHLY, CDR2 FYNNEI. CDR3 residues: CASSWGAMGQTGYTF. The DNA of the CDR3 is TGTGCCAGCAGCTGGGGTGCGATGGGACAAACCGGCTACACCTTC.

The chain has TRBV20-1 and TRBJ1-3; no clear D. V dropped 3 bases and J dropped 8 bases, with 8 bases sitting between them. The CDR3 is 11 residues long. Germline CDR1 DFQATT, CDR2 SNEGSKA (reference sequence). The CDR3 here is CSARLRDTIYF. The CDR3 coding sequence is TGCAGTGCTAGGTTGCGGGACACCATATATTTT.

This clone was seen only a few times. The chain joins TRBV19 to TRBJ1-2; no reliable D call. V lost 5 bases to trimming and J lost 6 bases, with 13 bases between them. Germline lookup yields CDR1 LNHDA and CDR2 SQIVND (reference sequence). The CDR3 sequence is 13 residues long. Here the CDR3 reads CASSFFDNNGYTF. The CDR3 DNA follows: TGTGCCAGTAGTTTCTTCGACAACAATGGCTACACCTTC.

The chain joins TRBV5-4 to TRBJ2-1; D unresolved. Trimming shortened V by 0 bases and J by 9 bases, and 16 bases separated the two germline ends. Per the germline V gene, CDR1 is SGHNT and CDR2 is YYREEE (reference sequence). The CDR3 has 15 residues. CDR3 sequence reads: CASSLDRPDIGEQFF. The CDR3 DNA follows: TGTGCCAGCAGCTTGGATAGACCCGACATCGGTGAGCAGTTCTTC.